Shown below are 7 T cell receptor beta chains from a single sample sequenced in a study of siplizumab effects on memory and regulatory T cells. Sequenced by immunoSEQ multiplex PCR; TCRdb stores in-frame clones only, minus some. Here the sample spans tens of thousands of clones, 91% being singletons. Source material: CD8+ T cells sorted from blood. These receptors all come from a human donor in good health.

The chain is built from TRBV6-5 and TRBJ1-2; D uncertain. The CDR3 extends over 16 amino acids. CDR1 MNHEY and CDR2 SVGAGI come from the germline V gene. V lost 4 bases to trimming and J lost 0 bases, with 15 bases between them. CDR3 bases: TGTGCCAGCAGTTTCCGGGAGGCGAACCCTAACTATGGCTACACCTTC. This gives the protein CASSFREANPNYGYTF.

This rearrangement joins TRBV10-2 to TRBJ2-5; a weak D match, TRBD2 (6 bases). The CDR3 contains 14 residues. Germline V lookup: CDR1 WSHSY, CDR2 SAAADI. Deletions cut 6 bases from V and 4 bases from J, with 15 bases between. This CDR3 reads CASRDRERGETQYF. Written as DNA, the CDR3 is TGCGCCAGCAGGGACCGGGAGAGGGGAGAGACCCAGTACTTC.

J is TRBJ2-2 and V is TRBV7-9; unclear D gene. The CDR3 extends over 12 amino acids. The germline gives CDR1 SEHNR, CDR2 FQNEAQ (reference sequence). Between the trimmed V and J ends, which lost 4 bases and 7 bases, there was a span of 7 bases. The CDR3 nucleotides are TGTGCCAGCAGCTCGGACGGCGGGGAGCTGTTTTTT. It specifies CASSSDGGELFF.

Details on this clone: This CDR3 is also generated by other DNA sequences in the sample. This chain joins TRBV19 and TRBJ1-1; no clear D gene. Looked up from germline, CDR1 is LNHDA and CDR2 is SQIVND (reference sequence). The CDR3 sequence is 13 residues long. Trimming cost V 5 bases and J 1 base, with 8 bases left between them. CDR3 residues: CASSPGGNTEAFF. The CDR3 coding sequence is TGTGCCAGTAGTCCAGGAGGGAACACTGAAGCTTTCTTT. Variable domain in full (rest from reference TRBV19 and TRBJ1-1): DGGITQSPKYLFRKEGQNVTLSCEQNLNHDAMYWYRQDPGQGLRLIYYSQIVNDFQKGDIAEGYSVSREKKESFPLTVTSAQKNPTAFYLCASSPGGNTEAFFGQGTRLTVV.

The CDR3 spells CATSSILRGLADQETQYF. The CDR3 DNA is TGTGCCACCAGCAGCATTCTACGGGGGCTAGCGGACCAAGAGACCCAGTACTTC. The chain carries TRBV15 and TRBJ2-5; D possibly corresponds to TRBD2 (7 bases). Trimming removed 3 bases at V and 0 bases at J, with 20 bases between. The length of the CDR3 is 18 residues. The V gene's germline CDR1 is LNHNV and CDR2 YYDKDF (reference sequence).

This clone was counted once. J is TRBJ2-1 and V is TRBV29-1; tentatively, D is TRBD1 (6 bases). Germline lookup yields CDR1 SQVTM and CDR2 ANQGSEA. The CDR3 loop spans 14 amino acids. The germline V and J ends were trimmed by 1 base and 5 bases, with 12 bases remaining between them. The CDR3 here is CSVEARDTHNEQFF. The CDR3 DNA is TGCAGCGTTGAAGCTCGGGACACCCACAATGAGCAGTTCTTC.

DNA for the CDR3: TGTGCCATCAGTGAGTCTACAGGGGGCTACGAGCAGTACTTC. Translation: CAISESTGGYEQYF. The V call is TRBV10-3, the J call TRBJ2-7; TRBD1 agrees at 8 bases. J lost 3 bases, V lost 0 bases, and 1 base had no gene match. CDR3 length: 14 residues. Germline CDR1 reads ENHRY; CDR2 reads SYGVKD.